A selection of T cell receptor beta chains follows, all from one sample in a study of cytomegalovirus exposure and HLA in healthy donors. Sequenced by immunoSEQ multiplex PCR; TCRdb stores in-frame clones only, minus some. Of around 120,000 clones in the sample, over 65% were seen once. The material sequenced was PBMCs. All receptors derive from a woman between 40 and 55 years old in good health and CMV-seropositive. The CDR3 runs from the conserved cysteine through the conserved F or W. D genes are given only for firm matches. Some rows have no size entry. The others give once, few or many, or a class for an expanded clone.

J gene	V gene	D gene	clone size	CDR3 DNA	CDR3 protein
TRBJ2-7	TRBV6-5	.	.	TGTGCCAGCAGCATATCCCCTGGGCGGGTTGAGCAGTACTTC	CASSISPGRVEQYF
TRBJ2-3	TRBV2	TRBD2	.	TGTGCCAGCAGCCCGGGACTAGCGGAGAGGCAGTATTTT	CASSPGLAERQYF
TRBJ2-1	TRBV19	TRBD2	.	TGTGCCAGTAGGAATGTGCGGCGGGGGTTAAATGAGCAGTTCTTC	CASRNVRRGLNEQFF
TRBJ2-4	TRBV5-6	TRBD2	.	TGTGCCAGCAGTCATCTAGCGGGGGACAAAAACATTCAGTACTTC	CASSHLAGDKNIQYF
TRBJ1-4	TRBV5-1	.	.	TGCGCCAGCAGCTTGTGGACAGACGGGGAAAAACTGTTTTTT	CASSLWTDGEKLFF
TRBJ2-7	TRBV2	.	.	TGTGCCAGCAACGGGGGTTACGAGCAGTACTTC	CASNGGYEQYF
TRBJ2-5	TRBV5-6	TRBD2	.	TGTGCCAGCAGCCCGCTAGCGGGAGGATGGGAGACCCAGTACTTC	CASSPLAGGWETQYF
TRBJ1-2	TRBV29-1	.	.	TGCAGCGATTCCGGAGGGAACTATGGCTACACCTTC	CSDSGGNYGYTF
TRBJ2-6	TRBV2	.	.	TGTGCCAGCAGCATAGCTGGGGCCAACGTCCTGACTTTC	CASSIAGANVLTF
TRBJ1-1	TRBV29-1	.	.	TGCAGCGTTGAACGGGGAGGCACTGAAGCTTTCTTT	CSVERGGTEAFF
TRBJ1-1	TRBV5-8	.	.	TGTGCCAGCAGCTCCGGACTCAGAGGCAACAACACTGAAGCTTTCTTT	CASSSGLRGNNTEAFF
TRBJ1-6	TRBV27	.	.	TGTGCCAGCAGTTTTGTAGGCTTTTACGGGTCGAGCTCCTATAATTCACCCCTCCACTTT	CASSFVGFYGSSSYNSPLHF
TRBJ2-3	TRBV6-5	.	.	TGTGCCAGCAGTCGAAGCGGAGTTAGGGGGGGGCAGTATTTT	CASSRSGVRGGQYF
TRBJ2-6	TRBV5-6	TRBD2	.	TGTGCCAGCAGCGGGCGGGAGTCTGGGGCCAACGTCCTGACTTTC	CASSGRESGANVLTF
TRBJ2-1	TRBV4-1	TRBD2	.	TGCGCCAGCAGCCAATGGAGCGGGGATGAGCAGTTCTTC	CASSQWSGDEQFF
TRBJ2-6	TRBV9	.	.	TGTGCCAGCAGCGTGGGGGGGGCGGTAGGGGCCAACGTCCTGACTTTC	CASSVGGAVGANVLTF
TRBJ2-1	TRBV5-6	TRBD2	.	TGTGCCAGCAGCTTGATTTTTAGCGGGACCTACAATGAGCAGTTCTTC	CASSLIFSGTYNEQFF
TRBJ1-1	TRBV19	TRBD1	.	TGTGCCAGTACCCCTCCCGGACAGGTCGGAGCTTTCTTT	CASTPPGQVGAFF
TRBJ2-7	TRBV7-2	TRBD2	few	TGTGCCAGCAGCTCCGATCCGGGGGGCTACGAGCAGTACTTC	CASSSDPGGYEQYF
TRBJ2-3	TRBV7-2	TRBD2	.	TGTGCCAGCAGCCTAATAGCGGGAGAGACAGATACGCAGTATTTT	CASSLIAGETDTQYF
TRBJ2-7	TRBV27	.	.	TGTGCCAGCAGTCCTCTAGGGGTGAGCGAGCAGTACTTC	CASSPLGVSEQYF
TRBJ1-5	TRBV6-5	TRBD1	few	TGTGCCAGCAGGCGGGACAGGGGAAATCAGCCCCAGCATTTT	CASRRDRGNQPQHF
TRBJ2-3	TRBV5-8	.	.	TGTGCCAGCAGCTCCCGGGCAGGAGGAGGCACAGATACGCAGTATTTT	CASSSRAGGGTDTQYF
TRBJ1-1	TRBV6-5	TRBD1	.	TGTGCCAGCAGCTCAGGGGGCTGGACTGAAGCTTTCTTT	CASSSGGWTEAFF
TRBJ2-3	TRBV5-1	TRBD1	.	TGCGCCAGCAGCTTGCGGGGACAGGGGGCAGATACGCAGTATTTT	CASSLRGQGADTQYF
TRBJ2-1	TRBV19	.	.	TGTGCCAGTAGTATACGGGACACAGCCTACAATGAGCAGTTCTTC	CASSIRDTAYNEQFF
TRBJ1-3	TRBV5-1	.	few	TGCGCCAGCAGCCCCTTCCGGGGGGATGGAAACACCATATATTTT	CASSPFRGDGNTIYF
TRBJ2-7	TRBV7-2	.	.	TGTGCCAGCAGCTTGGAAGGGGGTAACTACGAGCAGTACTTC	CASSLEGGNYEQYF
TRBJ2-6	TRBV15	.	once	TGTGCCACCAGCGATAGAACAGGGCCCTTCTCTGGGGCCAACGTCCTGACTTTC	CATSDRTGPFSGANVLTF
TRBJ2-1	TRBV5-5	.	.	TGTGCCAGCAGCTTGAAATTGGGAGCCCCAAACAATGAGCAGTTCTTC	CASSLKLGAPNNEQFF
TRBJ1-4	TRBV19	TRBD1	.	TGTGCCAGTAGTGAGACAGGGTCCCAAGTTGCAACTAATGAAAAACTGTTTTTT	CASSETGSQVATNEKLFF
TRBJ2-3	TRBV5-4	TRBD2	.	TGTGCCAGCAGCTTGCCTAGCGGGGGCTCTAGCACAGATACGCAGTATTTT	CASSLPSGGSSTDTQYF
TRBJ2-1	TRBV5-4	TRBD2	once	TGTGCCAGCAGCTTCCTAGCGGGGCAATACAATGAGCAGTTCTTC	CASSFLAGQYNEQFF
TRBJ2-1	TRBV9	.	.	TGTGCCAGCAGCCCCAGAGGTCAGGGGATCGATGAGCAGTTCTTC	CASSPRGQGIDEQFF
TRBJ2-2	TRBV11-2	TRBD2	few	TGTGCCAGCAGCTTAGTCCGAGCGGGGGGCCGGGAGCTGTTTTTT	CASSLVRAGGRELFF
TRBJ1-1	TRBV19	.	.	TGTGCCAGTAGTATAGGCAGCACAGCGGGCACTGAAGCTTTCTTT	CASSIGSTAGTEAFF
TRBJ1-1	TRBV5-1	.	.	TGCGCCAGCATAGGTGCAGGGGACACTGAAGCTTTCTTT	CASIGAGDTEAFF
TRBJ2-5	TRBV7-8	.	.	TGTGCCAGCAGCCTACAGGGCTCCGAGACCCAGTACTTC	CASSLQGSETQYF
TRBJ2-2	TRBV19	.	.	TGTGCCAGTAGGGACCCGGGGGAGAACACCGGGGAGCTGTTTTTT	CASRDPGENTGELFF
TRBJ1-5	TRBV15	.	.	TGTGCCACCAGCAGAGAGGCAGGGAGCAATCAGCCCCAGCATTTT	CATSREAGSNQPQHF
TRBJ1-6	TRBV5-5	.	.	TGTGCCAGCAGCTTGGTCGGCGGGTTTGGCTATAGCTCCTATAATTCACCCCTCCACTTT	CASSLVGGFGYSSYNSPLHF
TRBJ1-5	TRBV7-2	.	.	TGTGCCAGCAGGAAGACAGCTAATCAGCCCCAGCATTTT	CASRKTANQPQHF
TRBJ2-5	TRBV5-1	TRBD2	.	TGCGCCAGCAGCTTGGTGGTAGCGGGGGAGGAGACCCAGTACTTC	CASSLVVAGEETQYF
TRBJ1-1	TRBV18	.	.	TGTGCCAGCTCACCTTACATGATGGACACTGAAGCTTTCTTT	CASSPYMMDTEAFF
TRBJ1-2	TRBV6-1	.	.	TGTGCCAGCAGTGAGGCCGGGGGTGCTGGCTACACCTTC	CASSEAGGAGYTF
TRBJ2-5	TRBV2	.	.	TGTGCCAGCGAGAACGGCAGAGGGGAGACCCAGTACTTC	CASENGRGETQYF
TRBJ2-3	TRBV6-1	TRBD2	.	TGTGCCAGCAGTGAACAACTAGCGACCCGGACAGATACGCAGTATTTT	CASSEQLATRTDTQYF
TRBJ1-5	TRBV19	TRBD1	.	TGTGCCACCGCCCGCGACAGGGAAGGGGGCCAGCCCCAGCATTTT	CATARDREGGQPQHF
TRBJ1-2	TRBV5-6	.	.	TGTGCCAGCAGCCCCTGGACAGCTAACTATGGCTACACCTTC	CASSPWTANYGYTF
TRBJ1-1	TRBV7-2	.	few	TGTGCCAGCAGCTTCGGGGACAAAAAGAACACTGAAGCTTTCTTT	CASSFGDKKNTEAFF
TRBJ2-7	TRBV5-1	.	once	TGCGCCAGCAGCGCGAGGTCTGACTCCTACGAGCAGTACTTC	CASSARSDSYEQYF
TRBJ2-7	TRBV21-1	.	.	TGTGCCAGCAGCCGTATCCCCCGGCAGGCCTGTCACTACGAGCAGTACTTC	CASSRIPRQACHYEQYF
TRBJ1-6	TRBV7-2	.	.	TGTGCCAGCAGCTTACCCGGGTCACCCCTCCACTTT	CASSLPGSPLHF
TRBJ2-3	TRBV6-5	.	.	TGTGCCACCTCCGGGGATTACACAGATACGCAGTATTTT	CATSGDYTDTQYF
TRBJ1-1	TRBV9	.	.	TGTGCCAGCAGCGTAGACCGGGGGGACCGAGCTTTCTTT	CASSVDRGDRAFF
TRBJ2-1	TRBV7-3	TRBD2	.	TGTGCCAGCAGCTTATTGGCGGGAGCTTACAATGAGCAGTTCTTC	CASSLLAGAYNEQFF
TRBJ2-5	TRBV6-5	.	.	TGTGCCAGCAGTTACTCGGGCCCTAAGGAGACCCAGTACTTC	CASSYSGPKETQYF
TRBJ1-1	TRBV7-9	TRBD1	.	TGTGCCAGCAGCGAAGGACAGGGGGACACTGAAGCTTTCTTT	CASSEGQGDTEAFF
TRBJ2-1	TRBV29-1	TRBD2	.	TGCAGCTTCCAGCGGGGCTCCTACAATGAGCAGTTCTTC	CSFQRGSYNEQFF